The following is a T cell receptor beta chain sequence with its context. These data originate in a study of cytomegalovirus exposure and HLA in healthy donors. Background on the study: Inside one of the first data releases sat about 91 million unique TCRs taken from HLA-typed donors.

PCR was performed using 60 Vbeta and 13 Jbeta primers. Libraries were prepared by immunoSEQ multiplex PCR; TCRdb keeps only in-frame clonotypes and omits some of them. In the table there are tens of thousands of clones, 75% to 90% of which are singletons. Sequenced material: PBMCs. This clonotype was obtained from a woman aged 25 to 39 in good health and CMV-seropositive.

CDR3 protein: CSAEREETQYF. In DNA, the CDR3 is TGCAGTGCCGAGCGAGAAGAGACCCAGTACTTC. This rearrangement joins TRBV20-1 to TRBJ2-5; D is unclear. The ends were cut back, 6 bases at V and 3 bases at J, with 8 bases in the middle. The CDR3 extends over 11 amino acids. CDR1 DFQATT and CDR2 SNEGSKA come from the germline V gene (reference sequence).